The clone carrying this TCR beta chain was seen at least ten times. The target antigen is unknown. Combining iRepertoire HTBI primers with Arm-PCR of CDR3 regions, the authors built TCR beta libraries. From the multiplex PCR reads, TCRdb called clonotypes with MiXCR, one entry per CDR3 protein. The data contain approximately 270,000 distinct CDR3 sequences, around 19% of them seen just once; the ten biggest clones take up 14%. Time point indicated: newly diagnosed GD, antithyroid drugs for less than 3 months. PBMC RNA served as the TCR library source. With V trimmed by 2 bases and J by 5 bases, 2 bases remained unmatched. The CDR3 runs 14 residues. The sample originates from a study of regulatory T cells in long-lasting Graves disease. The study's findings and limits: Preferential use of TRBV28, TRBJ1-2 and TRBJ2-5 was seen in persistent disease. It was peripheral blood alone, not thyroid tissue, that was studied. New patients shared 970 or so public clonotypes, and persistent patients shared more, with under 3,000.

In addition, the sample was reused for a study of T cells in Graves' hyperthyroidism and ophthalmopathy. According to that study: Those patients with uncontrolled infection, other autoimmune disease, pregnancy or lactation were excluded.

The clonotype originates from a woman in her twenties or thirties with Graves disease. V gene TRBV12-3 or TRBV12-4 combines with J gene TRBJ2-5; TRBD2 aligns across 10 bases. The specimen was peripheral blood mononuclear cells (PBMCs), collected at new diagnosis, from a patient treated with antithyroid drugs. CDR3 protein: CASSLSGGAETQYF. CDR3 nucleotides: TGTGCCAGCAGTTTAAGCGGGGGGGCGGAGACCCAGTACTTC.